This T cell receptor beta chain appears in the sequencing data of a study of regulatory T cells in long-lasting Graves disease (TCRdb year 2021). Context from the whole study: In the newly diagnosed Graves' disease group, patients had been taking antithyroid drugs for less than 3 months. This study used TCR sequencing and RNA sequencing of peripheral blood to compare persistent Graves' disease patients against newly diagnosed Graves' disease patients. The study was conducted in China and was registered as a clinical trial. A total of about 33 samples underwent TCR sequencing, from about 13 patients with persistent Graves' disease and around 20 patients with newly diagnosed Graves' disease. Findings and caveats that apply to the study as a whole: Sequencing and analysis were restricted to the TCR beta chain. Compared with newly diagnosed patients, patients with persistent Graves' disease had lower TCR Shannon entropy and fewer highly expanded clones, which suggests clonal expansion. As a limitation, the authors acknowledged that the small sample size may reduce accuracy. Because the primary lesion, thyroid tissue, could not be accessed, the study looked at peripheral blood alone. Patients with persistent disease shared more public clonotypes (approximately 2,500) than newly diagnosed patients did (about 970). Preferential use of TRBV28, TRBJ1-2 and TRBJ2-5 was observed in persistent disease, whereas TRBV20-1 and TRBJ2-1 were favored in newly diagnosed disease.

Library preparation was by multiplex PCR. Instrument used: Illumina HiSeq 4000. iRepertoire HTBI primers and Arm-PCR amplification of CDR3 regions were used to construct TCR beta libraries. Gel purification was performed on PCR products prior to sequencing. In the paper's pipeline: Gene usage analysis of CDR3 amino acid clonotypes used the approximately 56 TRBV and more than 13 TRBJ segments found across samples. COPE and FqMerger were used to merge filtered high-quality paired reads into contigs. Contigs were aligned with BLAST to IMGT TRBV, TRBD and TRBJ reference genes, and CDR3 was defined per IMGT. Highly expanded clones were defined as clonotypes with a frequency above 0.1%. Repertoire diversity was measured by Shannon entropy, and V-J evenness by the Gini coefficient. Clonotypes shared by more than one individual were considered public. In-frame beta chains were kept once TCRdb had trimmed the public reads at Q25 with fastp and called clones with MiXCR. Each CDR3 protein appears once, grouped with its most common genes and DNA. TCRdb's processing, not the study's, gives the V and J calls here. A total of 350,000 to 500,000 distinct CDR3 sequences appear in this sample, around 13% of them only once. Of the sample, approximately 15% is held by the ten largest clones.

This clonotype has ten or more counts. Its antigen is not yet known. Base-call qualities are not available, and no considerably larger clone is one nucleotide away. The CDR3 starts with the cysteine, ends with the phenylalanine, and has 12 residues. The retained sequence is limited to the CDR3, 36 bases, with the frame set at the first base. The germline V gene sets CDR1 to SNHLY and CDR2 to FYNNEI. V loses 5 bases of germline sequence and J loses 10 bases, and the interval between the two ends is 12 bases. This specimen's time point label, interpreted: newly diagnosed GD, antithyroid drugs for less than 3 months. RNA was extracted from PBMCs in TRIzol for both TCR sequencing and RNA sequencing. Graves' disease was diagnosed according to American Thyroid Association guidelines. Patients were recruited from an endocrinology department in Xi'an, China. From each patient, around 9 milliliters of peripheral blood was collected into an EDTA anticoagulant tube. PBMCs were isolated by Ficoll Paque Plus density gradient separation without further T cell sorting. RNA quality was checked with an Agilent 2100 Bioanalyzer and agarose gel, and concentration with a NanoDrop 2000.

The sample was also linked to a second study, of T cells in Graves' hyperthyroidism and ophthalmopathy. As that second paper reports: Graves' hyperthyroidism was defined as stable when no progression to ophthalmopathy occurred over 18 months of follow-up. Hyperthyroidism patients were newly diagnosed, with disease duration under 2 months, and aged 18 to 65 years. Patients with uncontrolled infections, other autoimmune diseases, pregnancy or lactation were excluded. Diagnoses were established on the basis of clinical symptoms, serum thyroxine and TRAb, thyroid ultrasound, and orbital computed tomography. The first round of RT-PCR for the TCR CDR3 was performed with the HTBI primer set and the Qiagen OneStep RT-PCR kit. Most expanded thyroid clonotypes (frequency above 0.001) were also found in blood, which suggests that blood repertoires may mirror thyroid immune responses. A 13 V-J signature model separated ophthalmopathy from stable hyperthyroidism, with nearly 90% sensitivity and about 81% specificity in cross-validation and 80%/75% in testing. In validation, the model predicted progression to ophthalmopathy with over 60% sensitivity and less than 80% specificity, a median of about 6 months before onset. To identify TCR V-J signatures that set the groups apart, the researchers used a discovery cohort of 90 to 100 patients, made up of 43 with Graves' ophthalmopathy and around 58 with stable Graves' hyperthyroidism. Prospective prediction of ophthalmopathy was tested in an independent validation cohort consisting of 18 hyperthyroidism patients and more than 15 patients who later progressed to ophthalmopathy. The roughly 99 discovery patients were divided at random into training and test sets in a 7:3 ratio. In addition, the study compared T-cell repertoires in thyroid tissue and in blood from about 6 Graves' hyperthyroidism patients. After blood sampling, hyperthyroidism patients were treated with methimazole at a starting dose of 30 mg daily, and ophthalmopathy patients were treated with high-dose intravenous methylprednisolone. Libraries were constructed in a second round of multiplex PCR, after which size selection and purification were carried out. The libraries were sequenced on an Illumina HiSeq2000 using paired-end 100 bp reads. SOAPnuke was used to process the raw data, throwing out any read that contained adapters or uncalled bases, had a mean Phred below 15, or lacked an exact constant-primer or identifier match. COPE v1.2.5 was used to merge high-quality paired reads, and clonotypes were defined as unique nucleotide sequences. Clonotypes were aligned to IMGT TRBV, TRBD and TRBJ reference segments using MiTCR v1.1. The analysis included only V-J combinations with a frequency above 0.0001, which together covered approximately 99% of the repertoires. A TCS score was defined as the ratio of F50 (clonal expansion) to E x V (chaos), with BLOSUM62-based TCRdist applied between CDR3 peptides within each V-J. Welch's t-statistics and random forest reduced fewer than 550 V-J features to 13, which were used in a naive Bayes classifier (R e1071). Sample size was not statistically predetermined, and investigators were not blinded to group allocation. The paper describes TCR Vbeta CDR3 sequencing of about 140 peripheral blood samples, made up of 43 ophthalmopathy patients, roughly 75 hyperthyroidism patients and approximately 17 progressor patients.

The sequencing used peripheral blood mononuclear cells (PBMCs), collected at new diagnosis, from a patient treated with antithyroid drugs. This TCR came from a woman in her fifties or sixties with Graves disease. Donor details come from another sample of the same person, matched by shared clones. Recombination linked TRBV2 to TRBJ1-5; no D gene can be assigned with confidence. The nucleotide sequence is given as TGTGCCAGCAGTACCTGGGTGGATCCCCAGCATTTT. This yields the protein CASSTWVDPQHF. The CDR3, completed at both ends by the reference TRBV2 and TRBJ1-5 genes, gives the full variable domain EPEVTQTPSHQVTQMGQEVILRCVPISNHLYFYWYRQILGQKVEFLVSFYNNEISEKSEIFDDQFSVERPDGSNFTLKIRSTKLEDSAMYFCASSTWVDPQHFGDGTRLSIL.